This T cell receptor (beta chain) came from a study of Ad26.COV2.S vaccination and SARS-CoV-2 variants. General study points: Greater spike-specific TCR breadth was seen in vaccine recipients than in placebo recipients. A substantial breadth of spike-specific CD8+ and CD4+ T cell responses after vaccination has been reported.

The method was immunoSEQ multiplex PCR; TCRdb's version includes in-frame clones alone and lacks a portion of them. Among over 85,000 clones, around 82% were seen once, and the ten largest hold roughly 15%. Note on this clone: What it binds is unknown.

This CDR3 has 14 residues. In germline, CDR1 is MDHEN, CDR2 SYDVKM. The ends were cut back, 6 bases at V and 1 base at J, with 10 bases in the middle. This chain connects TRBV28 to TRBJ1-3; D call uncertain. This clonotype was obtained from a human donor who had recovered from COVID-19. The source material was peripheral blood, sampled after recovery from COVID-19. Written as DNA, the CDR3 is TGTGCCAGCAGCCTGCCGGGGTCTGGAAACACCATATATTTT. Translating it yields CASSLPGSGNTIYF.